The table lists the clone carrying this T cell receptor (beta chain) with many counts. The antigen remains unidentified. It was with unique molecular identifiers that the TCRbeta library was prepared. TCRdb reprocessed the PCR reads with MiXCR, giving one entry per CDR3 protein. This table holds roughly 200,000 distinct CDR3 sequences, approximately 10% found once. The data were taken from a study of T-cell reconstitution after alpha-beta-depleted transplantation in children. The CDR3 length is 15 residues. The germline V gene encodes CDR1 SGHRS and CDR2 YFSETQ. Deletions cut 4 bases from V and 0 bases from J, with 11 bases between. General study points: Surviving thymic progenitors and recipient T cells were the source of high TCRbeta diversity at day 60 in some patients. Most T-cell counts and diversity one year after the transplant came from T cells that were newly produced. Alpha-beta T cells about two months after transplant reportedly derived from several hundred expanded graft clones.

This receptor was obtained from a child less than two years old with acute myeloid leukemia, due to receive a stem cell transplant. The sample here was PBMCs, taken before TCRalphabeta/CD19-depleted stem cell transplant. The gene calls are TRBV5-1 and TRBJ2-1; D not certain. The CDR3 region has the DNA TGCGCCAGCAGCCCAGACCTCCTCTCCTACAATGAGCAGTTCTTC. Amino acid sequence: CASSPDLLSYNEQFF. Complete variable domain (other parts from reference TRBV5-1 and TRBJ2-1): KAGVTQTPRYLIKTRGQQVTLSCSPISGHRSVSWYQQTPGQGLQFLFEYFSETQRNKGNFPGRFSGRQFSNSRSEMNVSTLELGDSALYLCASSPDLLSYNEQFFGPGTRLTVL.